This TCR beta chain originates from a study of blood T cells in healthy people across ages. About the research overall: With template switching, about one barcoded beta molecule was captured per two T cells.

Overall study findings and caveats: Unsorted PBMCs prevented conclusive naive versus antigen-experienced comparison. Age advanced and TCR beta diversity per million T cells fell, roughly linearly.

With respect to this clonotype: Antigen unknown.

A second PCR, run for roughly 7 to 12 cycles, used a sample-barcoded 5' primer plus a J-beta primer mix. TCRdb recomputed calls from the 5' RACE reads with MiXCR, one row per CDR3 protein. This sample yields hundreds of thousands of distinct CDR3 sequences, of which approximately 52% are seen a single time; roughly 14% belongs to the top ten. Looked up from germline, CDR1 is SGHRS and CDR2 is YFSETQ. The length of the CDR3 is 14 residues. This chain uses TRBV5-1 with TRBJ2-5, with TRBD2 as a possible D gene (6 bases). The J call may be incorrect, as the DNA end agrees better with TRBJ2-7. The source is an elderly woman in good health. The sequenced sample consisted of blood. The CDR3 coding sequence is TGCGCCAGCAGCTCCCATGGGGGGAACTACGAGCAGTACTTC. It is translated as CASSSHGGNYEQYF.